This entry concerns a single TCR beta chain. It lacks a known antigen. No much larger clone is present one base from it, and per-base qualities are unavailable. This was a case-control study nested in a cohort of healthcare workers in London, UK, who had nasopharyngeal swab PCR tests and blood samples taken every week. Healthcare workers were recruited during the week of the UK lockdown, between 23 and 31 March 2020, and followed weekly for up to about 15 weeks. This record comes from a study of early T cells in non-severe SARS-CoV-2 infection (dated by TCRdb to the early 2020s). For the wider study: Bulk RNA from unsorted whole blood was used for TCR sequencing, so alpha and beta chains could not be paired. General study outcomes and caveats: VDJdb matching was skewed toward anti-spike CD8 responses and likely underestimated virus-specific expansions, missing private and CD4 specificities.

Receptors were amplified or captured by 5' RACE. The listed sequencing device is NextSeq 500. Unique molecular identifiers were attached to individual cDNA molecules in the TCR library protocol so that sequencing error and PCR bias could be corrected. Both TCR alpha and beta chains were sequenced, and tight co-correlation was observed between alpha and beta sequence abundances in each sample. In the source study's methods: Decombinator V4 was used to perform V gene, J gene and CDR3 annotation of TCR sequences. Expanded TCRs were defined as changing significantly between any two time points under a Poisson model with p below 0.0001. TCR abundances were normalised to the total number of TCRs sequenced per sample and expressed as counts per million. TRAV1-2 paired with TRAJ12, TRAJ20 or TRAJ33 defined MAIT TCRs, while TRAV10 paired with TRAJ18 defined iNKT TCRs. VDJdb, accessed on 1 November 2021, was searched for TCRs annotated for CMV, EBV and SARS-CoV-2, and TCRs annotated for more than one antigen were excluded. TCRdb reprocessed the public reads (quality trimming at Q25 with fastp, clone calling with MiXCR) and kept in-frame beta chains. Merged by CDR3 protein, the rows form single entries marked with the most common genes and DNA. For this entry, the V and J calls and clone size follow TCRdb and not the study's own pipeline. The sample contains 40,000 to 45,000 distinct CDR3 sequences, roughly a tenth of them found a single time. In total, the top ten clones hold more than 9.5% of the sample.

Reading the germline V gene gives CDR1 SGHAT and CDR2 FQNNGV. V drops 5 bases and J drops 5 bases, leaving 12 bases in between. The CDR3 covers 14 residues, taking in both the cysteine and the phenylalanine. Only the CDR3 portion is preserved as DNA: 42 bases, with reading frame beginning at the first base. The V and J segments used are TRBV11-2 and TRBJ1-4, with a weak D call of TRBD1 (6 bases match). This clonotype was obtained from an adult who was a healthcare worker with PCR-confirmed SARS-CoV-2 infection or an uninfected control (not recorded which). The sample consisted of whole blood. The CDR3 has the sequence CASSRTARNEKLFF. The DNA sequence is as follows: TGTGCCAGCAGCCGGACAGCTAGAAATGAAAAACTGTTTTTT.